This TCR beta chain was sequenced in a study of cytomegalovirus exposure and HLA in healthy donors (dated by TCRdb to 2015 to 2018). About the investigation overall: An earlier analysis of roughly 570 of the donors reported approximately 300 Gb of sequence data and about 120 million unique TCR beta sequences obtained from some 170 million T cells. About 320 gigabases of sequencing data and approximately 80 million unique TCR sequences were included in an early release covering 550 to 650 HLA-typed donors. The genetic ancestry cluster associated with self-reported Caucasian donors included roughly four fifths of the roughly 400 genotyped donors. The study aimed to test whether cataloging public T cell receptors could reveal signatures of past pathogen exposure. The T cell repertoires of several hundred subjects were profiled by immunosequencing and related to cytomegalovirus serostatus. Along with the roughly 670-subject first cohort, a separate validation cohort of about 110 different subjects was used. The study combined high-throughput TCR immunosequencing, statistical association of individual TCRs with disease status, and machine learning to predict cytomegalovirus infection status. A later analysis re-examined previously published TCR beta repertoires from just over 650 donors and added high-resolution HLA genotyping to investigate patterns of TCR occurrence. Rather than drawing on any new phenotypic data, the later analysis identified candidate immune exposures from TCR beta sequences and the way those sequences occurred across donors. An earlier analysis of about 600 of the donors used high-throughput TCR beta sequencing to judge whether each TCR beta V gene segment behaved as functional or pseudogenic. Donor age, sex, ethnicity and CMV serostatus were collected together with the repertoire data. A later genetic analysis used genome-wide SNP genotypes for about 65% of the roughly 700 donors, treating that subset as a discovery cohort. Every discovery cohort repertoire had been produced on one sequencing platform. HLA typing included class I and class II loci at four-digit resolution. The number of donors typed differed by locus, with 629-630 for A, B, C, DRB1 and DQB1, around 520 for DQA1, over 600 for DPA1, and over 400 for DPB1. A handful of DR-DQ haplotypes were handled as single units for association and clustering because linkage in the cohort was strong. Among over 350 genotyped donors of the cohort, an average of approximately 250,000 unique TCR beta nucleotide sequences were sequenced per donor, approximately 20% of them non-productive. General conclusions and limits of the study: Immune exposure information for the cohort was limited to CMV serostatus. The earlier analysis of 587 of the donors excluded approximately 15 rarely observed V segments, including chromosome 9 orphons, because counts were too low. Linkage disequilibrium might explain the correlated functional status among segregating V segments, but an unknown experimental factor could not be ruled out. This cohort had only TCR beta chains sequenced, and the lack of alpha or paired-chain data limited which features could be detected. Most TCR sequences were seen in very few donors, while some public TCRs were found in many individuals. In a later analysis, 15,000 to 20,000 TCR beta sequences were associated with specific HLA alleles at a false discovery rate of 0.05. A cluster of highly shared sequence variants was judged likely to be a technical artifact of the sequencing pipeline. Because HLA typing was unavailable for some donors at each locus, only the typed subset was used in association tests. It was suggested by the authors that the approach could potentially be generalized to other disease states and immunological phenotypes. When HLA alleles, especially DR and DQ, strongly co-occurred, attributing TCR associations to individual alleles was difficult. The study gave a list of over 150 TCR beta chains associated with cytomegalovirus. In a later analysis, most CMV-associated TCR beta chains were found to appear HLA-restricted, with HLA associations seemingly driven largely by CMV exposure. In both the original and validation cohorts, the classifier was reported to diagnose cytomegalovirus status with high specificity and sensitivity. A further reported finding was that TCR beta sequences accurately predicted the HLA-A and HLA-B alleles for most subjects in the first cohort. Presence/absence analyses assumed roughly uniform sequencing depth across donors, an assumption that may not hold. A later genetic analysis reported fewer N-insertions in productive TCRs among donors in an Asian-associated ancestry cluster than the roughly 670-donor mean. Broadly in line with IMGT annotations, most TCR beta V segments showed up in productive rearrangements about 87% or about 30% of the time in an earlier analysis of several hundred of the donors. In vitro tests confirmed that a few of the cytomegalovirus-associated TCR beta chains recognize cytomegalovirus antigens. In a later analysis, TCR association rates were found to vary across HLA loci, with the most associated TCRs seen for DRB1 alleles and the fewest for HLA-C alleles. The 87-base-pair reads could not distinguish some IMGT-functional V segments, including TRBV6-2 and TRBV6-3, so those segments were excluded. In a later analysis, HLA-associated TCR beta chains were found to be more clonally expanded and to have lower generation probabilities than equally common non-associated chains. In a later analysis, several top co-occurrence clusters were reported to appear linked to parvovirus B19, influenza, CMV and Epstein-Barr virus. A later genetic analysis associated a missense DCLRE1C variant with V-gene and J-gene trimming of TCR beta chains, and an independent cohort replicated the association.

A remark on this clone: No cognate antigen has been identified for it.

In total, over 600 healthy bone marrow donors made up the cohort. At the time of sampling, all cohort members were nominally healthy, though unrecorded immune exposures were likely present. The donor was CMV seropositive and belonged to the group of 250 to 300 seropositive cohort members. A peripheral blood sample was provided by each donor, and peripheral blood mononuclear cells were used for TCR beta sequencing. Genomic DNA extraction from the blood cell samples was performed with the Qiagen DNeasy Blood Extraction Kit. From the cysteine through the phenylalanine, the CDR3 covers 13 amino acids. The sequence is cut down to CDR3 DNA, 39 bases in frame from base 1. V drops 10 bases and J drops 5 bases, leaving 12 bases in between. The germline V gene (reference sequence) gives CDR1 as LNHDA and CDR2 as SQIVND. The protocol used for the library was the immunoSEQ multiplex PCR assay. For the multiplex PCR, a mixture combining 60 forward primers for TCR Vbeta segments and 13 reverse primers for TCR Jbeta segments was used. The CDR3 region of rearranged TCR beta genes was amplified from genomic DNA by a multiplex PCR assay. The Illumina HiSeq System was used to sequence the amplified TCR beta libraries as 87-base-pair reads. Processing in the source paper ran as follows. A later analysis counted about 80 million unique TCR beta chains across the 550 to 700 repertoires, and around 9.9 million of these chains were shared by at least two donors. Raw reads were error-corrected and collapsed into unique sequences by a nearest-neighbor algorithm in which closely related sequences were merged to remove PCR and sequencing errors. V, D and J gene segments were assigned by aligning CDR3 sequences to IMGT reference sequences. For a sequence to be retained, at least a six-nucleotide match to both a V gene segment and a J gene segment was required. A rearrangement was called productive if the CDR3 had no stop codons and remained in frame with V and J, and every other rearrangement was called non-productive. Following IMGT convention, CDR3 was defined as the stretch from the second conserved V-encoded cysteine to the conserved J-encoded phenylalanine. The earlier analysis of 500 to 650 of the donors excluded any sequence lacking an unambiguous match to a single V gene segment. In an earlier analysis of roughly 600 of the donors, a V segment was called functional when productive rearrangements were above 56.7%, and segregating when the standard deviation between donors exceeded 5%. A statistical classification framework was developed to diagnose cytomegalovirus status using the catalog of TCR beta chain sequences. A later analysis assigned V and J genes by comparing TCR nucleotide sequences with IMGT/GENE-DB human TR gene sequences. Using the TCRdist pipeline, a later analysis assigned CDR3 sequences along with most-parsimonious VDJ recombination scenarios. In a later analysis, each TCR beta chain was defined by its CDR3 amino acid sequence together with its V-gene family, and reads without a unique V-gene family were excluded. In a later analysis, fewer than 600 highly shared, low-generation-probability nucleotide sequences were removed to address suspected cross-contamination and a sequencing artifact. In a later analysis, a clonal expansion index was calculated for each public chain from normalized within-repertoire ranks of inferred template counts. Generation probabilities in a later analysis came from a VDJ recombination model fitted to out-of-frame rearrangements, and those results were checked against IGoR. Hypergeometric tests were used in a later analysis to score TCR-TCR, TCR-HLA and TCR-CMV co-occurrence, with a repertoire-size bias correction applied to the TCR pairs. A later analysis estimated false discovery rates by permuting HLA or CMV assignments 20 times. In a later analysis, co-occurring TCRs were grouped with DBSCAN, and TCRdist sequence similarity was added when clustering was performed within HLA-allele-positive subsets. Repertoires with fewer than 30,000 or more than 120,000 public chains, plus five repertoires with anomalous nucleotide sharing, were excluded from co-occurrence clustering. What TCRdb holds here is the immuneACCESS table cut down to in-frame rearrangements. Part of the clones is not present; checked against another copy, under half of the missing clones reflect an unresolved V gene, and the others are unexplained. The V and J calls and the clone size are those of that table, but D and trimming were determined from the DNA. The sample table records 200,000 to 250,000 clones. The ten biggest clones cover roughly 0.98% of the sample.

The chain couples TRBV19 to TRBJ1-6; the D gene assignment is ambiguous. The material sequenced was PBMCs. The receptor was derived from a woman in her twenties or thirties in good health and CMV-seropositive. This receptor has the CDR3 CATTPGNNSPLHF. The DNA sequence reads TGTGCCACCACACCCGGGAATAATTCACCCCTCCACTTT.